This TCR beta chain emerged from a study of OX40 agonist ivuxolimab in advanced cancers. From germline, CDR1 is LNHDA and CDR2 SQIVND (reference sequence). Trimming at V came to 5 bases and at J to 9 bases, leaving 10 bases not matched to a gene. This CDR3 has 14 amino acids. Libraries were prepared by immunoSEQ multiplex PCR; TCRdb keeps only in-frame clonotypes and omits some of them. The table shows tens of thousands of clones, with roughly 84% occurring only once. About this clone: Its specificity is not known.

Study-wide results and limits: Determination of antigen specificity was not performed for the expanded peripheral T cells.

The sequences come from CD4+ or CD8+ T cells sorted from blood, collected in a trial of the OX40 agonist ivuxolimab. The gene calls are TRBV19 and TRBJ2-1; 7 nucleotides line up with TRBD2. This clonotype originated in an adult with an advanced solid tumor such as melanoma, head and neck, liver or kidney cancer. The CDR3 loop is CASSLGLGLGEQFF. Written as DNA, the CDR3 is TGTGCCAGTAGTCTAGGACTAGGGTTGGGTGAGCAGTTCTTC. Looking up the rest from reference TRBV19 and TRBJ2-1 gives the full variable domain: DGGITQSPKYLFRKEGQNVTLSCEQNLNHDAMYWYRQDPGQGLRLIYYSQIVNDFQKGDIAEGYSVSREKKESFPLTVTSAQKNPTAFYLCASSLGLGLGEQFFGPGTRLTVL.